Below, 14 T cell receptor beta chains from the same sample are listed, as sequenced in a study of graft-versus-host responses after intestinal transplantation. Assay used: immunoSEQ multiplex PCR; TCRdb lists only in-frame clones, some missing. Among approximately 20,000 clones listed, just over 75% were seen once. Grafts had their tissue processed, releasing intraepithelial and lamina propria lymphocytes. The sequenced sample was ileum tissue, obtained 12 days after intestinal transplant. The receptors originated from a human patient who received an intestinal transplant, so some T cells may come from the graft donor.

In DNA, the CDR3 is TGTGCCAGCAGCTCGGGGTGGGTCTCTGAAGCTTTCTTT. As protein: CASSSGWVSEAFF. The gene calls are TRBV5-5 and TRBJ1-1; D gene ambiguous. Germline values: CDR1 SGHKS, CDR2 YYEKEE (reference sequence). The CDR3 covers 13 residues. Trimming stripped 3 bases from V and 6 bases from J, with 12 bases between.

The chain links TRBV2 to TRBJ2-7; TRBD2 matches 8 bases. With V trimmed by 4 bases and J by 2 bases, 4 bases remained unmatched. The CDR3 contains 14 residues. The germline gives CDR1 SNHLY, CDR2 FYNNEI. CDR3 sequence reads: CASSVQRETYEQYF. CDR3 in DNA: TGTGCCAGCAGTGTCCAGCGGGAGACCTACGAGCAGTACTTC.

This chain uses TRBV19 with TRBJ2-4; 8 bases match TRBD1. CDR1 is LNHDA and CDR2 is SQIVND in the germline V gene (reference sequence). V lost 2 bases, J lost 2 bases, and 5 bases stayed unmatched. This CDR3 contains 16 residues. The CDR3 DNA is TGTGCCAGTAGTATACCAGGGGGCTGGACCAAAAACATTCAGTACTTC. This encodes CASSIPGGWTKNIQYF.

The DNA of the CDR3 is TGTGCCTGGATTCACCGGGGGGCCGCTCCCAATTCACCCCTCCACTTT. Amino acid sequence: CAWIHRGAAPNSPLHF. The genes are TRBV30 and TRBJ1-6; D is perhaps TRBD1 (6 bases). Germline-derived CDR1 and CDR2 are GTSNPN and SVGIG (reference sequence). V was clipped by 4 bases and J by 7 bases, with 20 bases between them. The CDR3 extends over 16 amino acids.

The chain employs TRBV2 and TRBJ2-1, with TRBD2 identical over 7 bases. V lost 8 bases, J lost 5 bases, and 12 bases stayed unmatched. The CDR3 has 15 residues. Germline V gene lookup returns CDR1 SNHLY and CDR2 FYNNEI. The CDR3 here is CASDLEREIHNEQFF. The CDR3 coding sequence is TGTGCCAGCGACCTAGAGCGGGAAATTCACAATGAGCAGTTCTTC.

This chain links TRBV7-3 with TRBJ1-2; 8 bases fit TRBD1. There are 15 residues in the CDR3. The ends lost 5 bases at V and 4 bases at J; junction bases unmatched: 9. The germline V gene has CDR1 SGHTA and CDR2 FQGTGA. CDR3 DNA sequence: TGTGCCAGCAGCCGAATTGACAGGGGAGTCTATGGCTACACCTTC. Amino acids: CASSRIDRGVYGYTF.

The sample holds one count of this clone. CDR3 protein: CASSFRTGVAYNEQFF. CDR3 in DNA: TGTGCCAGCAGCTTTCGTACAGGGGTTGCCTACAATGAGCAGTTCTTC. The chain recombines TRBV5-5 with TRBJ2-1; 7 bases are shared with TRBD1. The junction had 7 bases not matched to a gene; V was cut back by 2 bases and J by 2 bases. Germline lookup yields CDR1 SGHKS and CDR2 YYEKEE (reference sequence). The CDR3 extends over 16 amino acids.

This chain uses TRBV6-5 with TRBJ2-1; D possibly corresponds to TRBD2 (5 bases). The V end lost 5 bases, the J end lost 5 bases, and 10 bases lay between the germline ends. The CDR3 has 13 residues. CDR1 is MNHEY and CDR2 is SVGAGI in the germline V gene. CDR3 DNA: TGTGCCAGCAGTGCGGGCGCTAACAATGAGCAGTTCTTC. Translated: CASSAGANNEQFF.

V and J are TRBV10-3 and TRBJ2-1; D is possibly TRBD2 (6 bases). The CDR3 is 13 residues long. Between the trimmed V and J ends, which lost 4 bases and 9 bases, there was a span of 13 bases. CDR1 is ENHRY and CDR2 is SYGVKD in the germline V gene. The CDR3 sequence is CAISVTGVSEQFF. CDR3 DNA: TGTGCCATCAGTGTGACGGGGGTTAGTGAGCAGTTCTTC.

V gene TRBV19 combines with J gene TRBJ1-5, with D tentatively TRBD1 (5 bases). CDR1 is LNHDA, CDR2 SQIVND, per germline (reference sequence). V was shortened by 3 bases and J by 9 bases, with 9 bases between the two germline ends. This CDR3 comprises 12 residues. Here the CDR3 reads CASSMSGRPQHF. The CDR3 region has the DNA TGTGCCAGTAGTATGTCAGGGCGGCCCCAGCATTTT.

The chain employs TRBV20-1 and TRBJ1-1; D not resolved. This CDR3 region has 11 residues. Germline CDR1 and CDR2: DFQATT and SNEGSKA (reference sequence). The V end was cut by 6 bases, the J end by 1 base, with 6 bases between. CDR3 amino acids: CSAPGNTEAFF. Here the CDR3 DNA reads TGCAGTGCCCCAGGGAACACTGAAGCTTTCTTT.

This clone was detected a few times. The chain uses TRBV6-5 and TRBJ2-7; D is possibly TRBD2 (6 bases). The germline gives CDR1 MNHEY, CDR2 SVGAGI. With 1 base removed from V and 3 bases from J, the gap between germline ends came to 13 bases. The CDR3 covers 15 residues. The CDR3 reads CASSYLAAPIYEQYF. The CDR3, as DNA: TGTGCCAGCAGTTACTTAGCGGCCCCTATCTACGAGCAGTACTTC.

V gene TRBV6-1 combines with J gene TRBJ2-3; TRBD2 matches 10 bases. Germline V gene data show CDR1 as MNHNS and CDR2 as SASEGT. The CDR3 loop spans 16 amino acids. The junction had 10 bases not matched to a gene; V was cut back by 4 bases and J by 6 bases. CDR3 nucleotide sequence: TGTGCCAGCAGTGTGTCCCTAGCGGGAGAAAAGGATACGCAGTATTTT. Protein sequence: CASSVSLAGEKDTQYF.

The CDR3 reads CASSLSGSPSSYEQYF. The CDR3 nucleotides read TGTGCCAGCAGCTTATCAGGATCACCATCCTCCTACGAGCAGTACTTC. The V gene is TRBV13, the J gene TRBJ2-7; D not resolved. Germline V lookup: CDR1 PRHDT, CDR2 FYEKMQ (reference sequence). This CDR3 is built from 16 residues. V gave up 2 bases and J gave up 0 bases, with 14 bases separating them.